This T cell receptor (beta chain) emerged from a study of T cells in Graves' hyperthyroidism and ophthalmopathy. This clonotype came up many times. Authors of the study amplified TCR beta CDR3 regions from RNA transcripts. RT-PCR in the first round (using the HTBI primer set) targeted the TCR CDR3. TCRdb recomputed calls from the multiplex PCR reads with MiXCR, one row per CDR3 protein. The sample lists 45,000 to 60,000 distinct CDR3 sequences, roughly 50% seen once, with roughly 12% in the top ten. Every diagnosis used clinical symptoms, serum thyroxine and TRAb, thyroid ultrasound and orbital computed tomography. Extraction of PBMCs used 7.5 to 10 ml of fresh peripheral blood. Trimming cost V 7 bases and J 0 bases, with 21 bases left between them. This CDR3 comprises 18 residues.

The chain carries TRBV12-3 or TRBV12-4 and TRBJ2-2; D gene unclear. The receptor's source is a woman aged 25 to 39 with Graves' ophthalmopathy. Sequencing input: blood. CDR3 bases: TGTGCCAGCACACCCAGACTCCCACCCTGGGCGAACACCGGGGAGCTGTTTTTT. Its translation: CASTPRLPPWANTGELFF.